Given below is one T cell receptor (beta chain) in context. This sample stems from a study of blood T cell repertoires in COVID-19. CDR3 length equals 14 residues. Germline values: CDR1 SGDLS, CDR2 YYNGEE. V dropped 3 bases and J dropped 3 bases, with 9 bases sitting between them. Source study methods: How many nucleated cells were present was estimated from reference gene primer amplification. TCRdb's table, derived via immunoSEQ multiplex PCR, lists solely in-frame clones and lacks some. The V and J calls and clone size come from that table; D and trimming were worked out from the DNA. The repertoire has fewer than 60,000 clones, roughly nine tenths of them found once; the top ten carry 20% to 25%.

The chain joins TRBV9 to TRBJ2-2; D remains unclear. The sample taken for sequencing was peripheral blood. This receptor was identified in a human donor in a cohort sampled during active COVID-19. This CDR3 is CASSGREDTGELFF. The CDR3 DNA reads TGTGCCAGCAGCGGAAGAGAGGACACCGGGGAGCTGTTTTTT.